This T cell receptor (beta chain) was captured by sequencing in a study of T cell repertoires in cytomegalovirus infection. Whole-study context: The public TCR beta signatures pointed to both CMV infection and matching HLA type. Broader study findings: Identification of carriers of CMV plus the relevant HLA was achieved through cumulative public TCR beta family frequency. HLA-C-restricted CMV clonotypes gave the most frequent clonotype in two of eight donors.

TCRdb fed the reads into MiXCR, producing one record per CDR3 protein. The sample consists of about 740,000 distinct CDR3 sequences, about a third of them appearing once. Comment on this clonotype: Its antigen is undetermined.

The length of the CDR3 is 16 residues. Looked up from germline, CDR1 is SGHDN and CDR2 is FVKESK. V lost 1 base and J lost 2, with 15 bases in between. This sequence joins TRBV14 and TRBJ2-7; TRBD2 might be the D (6 bases). This receptor was identified in a human donor in good health (CMV status not recorded). Some clones in this sample may be carry-over from other donors' samples. Source material: PBMCs. The CDR3 bases are TGTGCCAGCAGCCAAGCTGGGGGAGGATCCCCCTACGAGCAGTACTTC. Residues: CASSQAGGGSPYEQYF.